The 27 T cell receptor beta chains given below trace back to one sample, sequenced in a study of shared clonotypes between healthy human individuals. The protocol was immunoSEQ multiplex PCR, while the TCRdb copy is restricted to in-frame clones and leaves out a portion. The sample records over a million clones, 75% to 80% being singletons. Sequenced material: memory CD4+ T cells from PBMCs. Subset in this sample: CD45RA-negative fraction. Source of these receptors: a man aged 18 to 29 in good health. Some clones in this sample may be carry-over from other donors' samples.

This chain connects TRBV18 to TRBJ2-5, with a possible D match to TRBD2 (5 bases). CDR3 length equals 11 residues. Germline V lookup: CDR1 KGHSH, CDR2 LQKENI. The ends were cut back, 6 bases at V and 7 bases at J, with 9 bases in the middle. The chain's CDR3 is CASSQAGTQYF. The CDR3 DNA follows: TGTGCCAGCTCCCAGGCGGGGACCCAGTACTTC.

The chain recombines TRBV28 with TRBJ1-1; 7 nucleotides align to TRBD1. V dropped 2 bases and J dropped 1; count of bases not matched to a gene: 4. This CDR3 has 15 residues. CDR1 is MDHEN and CDR2 is SYDVKM in the germline V gene. CDR3 DNA sequence: TGTGCCAGCAGTTTACCCCGACAGGGGAACACTGAAGCTTTCTTT. This gives the protein CASSLPRQGNTEAFF.

There are a few counts of this clone. J is TRBJ1-4 and V is TRBV28; a possible D gene is TRBD1 (6 bases). Germline CDR1 MDHEN, CDR2 SYDVKM. This CDR3 is 14 amino acids long. The V gene lost 4 bases and the J gene lost 5 bases, with 11 bases spanning the gap. CDR3 DNA sequence: TGTGCCAGCAGTTCTACAGGGAGGAATGAAAAACTGTTTTTT. This codes for CASSSTGRNEKLFF.

This clone was picked up a small number of times. CDR3: CASRPPNRGEQYF. The DNA for the CDR3 is TGTGCCAGCAGGCCCCCGAATCGGGGCGAGCAGTACTTC. The chain combines TRBV6-6 with TRBJ2-7, with D perhaps TRBD2 (5 bases). The CDR3 covers 13 residues. Germline values: CDR1 MNHNY, CDR2 SVGAGI (reference sequence). V lost 6 bases, J lost 6 bases, and 15 bases lay in between.

In this sample, this clone turned up many times. V and J are TRBV18 and TRBJ2-1; 14 nucleotides match TRBD2. Germline CDR1 and CDR2: KGHSH and LQKENI. J lost 7 bases, V lost 10 bases, and 15 bases had no gene match. The CDR3 totals 17 residues. The CDR3 coding sequence is TGTGCCACCGCCGGGACTAGCGGGAGCCCACTTGGGAATGAGCAGTTCTTC. This sequence encodes CATAGTSGSPLGNEQFF.

J is TRBJ2-3 and V is TRBV4-3, with D hard to call. The V and J ends lost 0 bases and 6 bases respectively, with 7 bases between them. Germline CDR1 and CDR2: LGHNA and YSLEER. This CDR3 is 13 amino acids long. The CDR3 DNA is TGCGCCAGCAGCCAAGAAAGAAGGGATACGCAGTATTTT. It codes for CASSQERRDTQYF.

The V and J genes are TRBV5-1 and TRBJ1-5; the D gene is possibly TRBD1 (5 bases). The CDR3 contains 14 residues. The V gene lost 0 bases and the J gene lost 7 bases, with 11 bases spanning the gap. CDR1 is SGHRS, CDR2 YFSETQ, per germline. The CDR3: CASSLEGTWQPQHF. CDR3 bases: TGCGCCAGCAGCTTGGAAGGGACGTGGCAGCCCCAGCATTTT.

With regard to this clone: This sample includes further DNA sequences coding for the same CDR3. The chain's CDR3 is CASSSGQGGGYTF. CDR3 sequence (DNA): TGTGCCAGCAGTAGCGGACAGGGCGGTGGCTACACCTTC. The genes are TRBV28 and TRBJ1-2, with 8 bases lining up with TRBD1. Germline CDR1 is MDHEN and CDR2 is SYDVKM. The CDR3 is 13 amino acids. V shed 5 bases and J 7 bases; nucleotides not matched to a gene: 6.

CDR3 sequence reads: CASSLVVGRARPYNEQFF. CDR3 nucleotides: TGTGCCAGCAGCTTAGTGGTCGGGAGGGCCCGTCCATACAATGAGCAGTTCTTC. The chain employs TRBV7-2 and TRBJ2-1; the match to TRBD2 covers 8 bases. Germline trimming cut 1 base from V and 4 bases from J; bases unmatched to any gene: 12. This CDR3 contains 18 residues. CDR1 is SGHTA and CDR2 is FQGNSA in the germline V gene.

Only a few counts were recorded for this clone. The V gene is TRBV29-1, the J gene TRBJ2-3; TRBD2 agrees at 11 bases. The CDR3 has 15 amino acids. The V gene end was trimmed by 7 bases and the J gene end by 4 bases; junction bases not matched to a gene: 10. Germline V gives CDR1 SQVTM, CDR2 ANQGSEA. The CDR3 region is CSALGLAGGSDTQYF. The CDR3 DNA follows: TGCAGCGCCCTGGGGCTAGCGGGAGGTTCAGATACGCAGTATTTT.

The chain is built from TRBV27 and TRBJ2-7, with 11 bases identical to TRBD2. This CDR3 contains 15 residues. Germline assignment: CDR1 MNHEY and CDR2 SMNVEV (reference sequence). V dropped 6 bases and J dropped 6; count of bases not matched to a gene: 10. CDR3 sequence reads: CASSSQLAGDGEQYF. The CDR3 DNA follows: TGTGCCAGCAGCTCACAACTAGCGGGAGACGGCGAGCAGTACTTC.

Here the CDR3 reads CASSPGGTYGYTF. The CDR3 coding sequence is TGTGCCAGCTCACCGGGTGGCACCTATGGCTACACCTTC. The chain joins TRBV18 to TRBJ1-2; no clear D. V lost 3 bases, J lost 4 bases, and 9 bases lay in between. This CDR3 has 13 residues. Germline V CDR1 and CDR2: KGHSH, LQKENI.

The chain joins TRBV5-1 to TRBJ1-1; D not resolved. The CDR3 is made up of 14 amino acids. V dropped 5 bases and J dropped 1 base, with 12 bases sitting between them. Germline V lookup: CDR1 SGHRS, CDR2 YFSETQ. For the CDR3, the DNA is TGCGCCAGCAGTCGGACGACACCGAACACTGAAGCTTTCTTT. Translation gives CASSRTTPNTEAFF.

This clone was seen a few times. V is TRBV19 and J is TRBJ2-3, with TRBD2 matching over 11 bases. CDR1 and CDR2 (germline): LNHDA, SQIVND (reference sequence). Trimming took 6 bases from V and 3 from J; bases not matched to a gene: 5. The CDR3 totals 15 residues. CDR3 loop: CASRQGLAVTDTQYF. In DNA form, the CDR3 reads TGTGCCAGTAGGCAGGGACTAGCGGTTACAGATACGCAGTATTTT.

The chain joins TRBV2 to TRBJ2-1; TRBD2 matches 10 bases. V gave up 6 bases and J gave up 11 bases; unmatched junction bases: 1. Germline V gene data show CDR1 as SNHLY and CDR2 as FYNNEI. The CDR3 sequence is 11 residues long. This CDR3 is CASRLAGKQFF. The CDR3 nucleotides are TGTGCCAGCAGACTAGCGGGAAAGCAGTTCTTC.

J is TRBJ2-7 and V is TRBV27; D possibly corresponds to TRBD1 (6 bases). The CDR3 is 14 residues long. The V end was cut by 4 bases, the J end by 6 bases, with 16 bases between. Germline CDR1 reads MNHEY; CDR2 reads SMNVEV (reference sequence). CDR3 nucleotides: TGTGCCAGCAGTTCGGGGACAAGAGTTTCCGAGCAGTACTTC. This encodes CASSSGTRVSEQYF.

The gene calls are TRBV11-2 and TRBJ2-2; TRBD2 aligns across 8 bases. Germline V lookup: CDR1 SGHAT, CDR2 FQNNGV. Trimming at V came to 1 base and at J to 8 bases, leaving 12 bases not matched to a gene. The CDR3 is 17 amino acids. CDR3 coding DNA: TGTGCCAGCAGCTTAGGCCTAGCGGGTGCCGGGCCGGGGGAGCTGTTTTTT. Translation: CASSLGLAGAGPGELFF.

The V gene is TRBV7-2, the J gene TRBJ2-1; tentative D call: TRBD2 (6 bases). The CDR3 is 15 amino acids. Germline CDR1 is SGHTA and CDR2 is FQGNSA. Trimming removed 5 bases at V and 3 bases at J, with 14 bases between. As DNA, the CDR3 is TGTGCCAGCAGCGAAAGGTGGGGAGGCTACAATGAGCAGTTCTTC. Its protein product is CASSERWGGYNEQFF.

The genes are TRBV28 and TRBJ1-1; D is perhaps TRBD1 (6 bases). The CDR3 spans 18 residues. Looked up from germline, CDR1 is MDHEN and CDR2 is SYDVKM. With 4 bases removed from V and 0 bases from J, the gap between germline ends came to 21 bases. The CDR3 reads CASSSPGQPQRMNTEAFF. The CDR3 DNA sequence: TGTGCCAGCAGTTCCCCAGGACAGCCTCAAAGGATGAACACTGAAGCTTTCTTT. Supplemented by reference TRBV28 and TRBJ1-1, the full variable domain reads DVKVTQSSRYLVKRTGEKVFLECVQDMDHENMFWYRQDPGLGLRLIYFSYDVKMKEKGDIPEGYSVSREKKERFSLILESASTNQTSMYLCASSSPGQPQRMNTEAFFGQGTRLTVV.

The chain combines TRBV9 with TRBJ1-2; the D is unclear. Germline V gene sequence: CDR1 SGDLS, CDR2 YYNGEE. V was shortened by 1 base and J by 0 bases, with 7 bases between the two germline ends. The CDR3 spans 14 residues. CDR3 residues: CASSVLQSNYGYTF. The DNA of the CDR3 is TGTGCCAGCAGCGTACTCCAGTCTAACTATGGCTACACCTTC.

The rearrangement links TRBV2 to TRBJ1-2; D remains ambiguous. Deletions cut 5 bases from V and 7 bases from J, with 8 bases between. Germline CDR1 SNHLY, CDR2 FYNNEI. The CDR3 totals 11 residues. The CDR3 DNA follows: TGTGCCAGCAGTTACGACACTGGCTACACCTTC. It specifies CASSYDTGYTF.

The chain is built from TRBV28 and TRBJ2-6, with a weak D call TRBD1 (8 bases). This CDR3 region has 17 residues. Trimming took 7 bases from V and 4 from J, leaving 20 bases between them. Germline V gene sequence: CDR1 MDHEN, CDR2 SYDVKM. DNA for the CDR3: TGTGCCAGCACTCCAGGACAGGGAGGGTCCGGGGCCAACGTCCTGACTTTC. It encodes CASTPGQGGSGANVLTF.

The chain employs TRBV18 and TRBJ1-3; possibly TRBD1 for D (5 bases). This CDR3 region has 16 residues. Germline V gene lookup returns CDR1 KGHSH and CDR2 LQKENI. V lost 0 bases and J 1 base, leaving 10 bases between the germline ends. The CDR3 is CASSPPRERSGNTIYF. CDR3 coding DNA: TGTGCCAGCTCACCACCCAGGGAGCGATCTGGAAACACCATATATTTT.

The gene calls are TRBV7-8 and TRBJ2-5; 7 bases align to TRBD2. Germline V gives CDR1 SGHVS, CDR2 FQNEAQ. The CDR3 runs to 16 residues. Trimming at V came to 1 base and at J to 4 bases, leaving 9 bases not matched to a gene. CDR3 coding DNA: TGTGCCAGCAGCTTAGTCTCGGCGGGAGCGGGAGAGACCCAGTACTTC. It is translated as CASSLVSAGAGETQYF.

The gene calls are TRBV18 and TRBJ1-4; no definite D call. CDR1 is KGHSH, CDR2 LQKENI, per germline. V lost 3 bases to trimming and J lost 2 bases, with 13 bases between them. This CDR3 comprises 16 residues. The CDR3 coding sequence is TGTGCCAGCTCACCTCTTGGAGGTTTGACTAATGAAAAACTGTTTTTT. This sequence encodes CASSPLGGLTNEKLFF.

The rearrangement joins TRBV7-9 to TRBJ1-3, with 8 bases aligning to TRBD1. CDR3 size: 17 residues. Germline CDR1 SEHNR, CDR2 FQNEAQ (reference sequence). The ends lost 3 bases at V and 0 bases at J; junction bases unmatched: 7. The CDR3 loop is CASSLRTGSASGNTIYF. CDR3 in DNA: TGTGCCAGCAGCTTGAGGACAGGGTCGGCCTCTGGAAACACCATATATTTT.

This sequence joins TRBV12-5 and TRBJ2-3; 10 bases map to TRBD1. The CDR3 extends over 16 amino acids. Per the germline V gene, CDR1 is LGHNT and CDR2 is FRNRAP. V gave up 1 base and J gave up 3 bases; unmatched junction bases: 4. The CDR3, as DNA: TGTGCTAGTGGTTTGGGACAGGGGGCGCGGACAGATACGCAGTATTTT. Translating gives CASGLGQGARTDTQYF.